The 2 T cell receptor beta chains in this list originate from one sample, sequenced in a study of blood T cell repertoires in COVID-19. The protocol was immunoSEQ multiplex PCR, while the TCRdb copy is restricted to in-frame clones and leaves out a portion. This sample has tens of thousands of clones; 86% occur once, and the top ten carry 5.5% to 8%. Sequenced material: peripheral blood. Every receptor here comes from a man aged 50 to 59 with active COVID-19.

This clone has a single count. The CDR3 here is CASNAGAAGANVLTF. Here the CDR3 DNA reads TGTGCCAGCAATGCAGGGGCGGCTGGGGCCAACGTCCTGACTTTC. The rearrangement joins TRBV19 to TRBJ2-6; maybe TRBD1 (6 bases). The V gene's germline CDR1 is LNHDA and CDR2 SQIVND (reference sequence). The ends were cut back, 9 bases at V and 2 bases at J, with 14 bases in the middle. This CDR3 contains 15 residues.

The chain is built from TRBV7-9 and TRBJ1-1; the D is unclear. V dropped 5 bases and J dropped 6 bases, with 7 bases sitting between them. Looked up from germline, CDR1 is SEHNR and CDR2 is FQNEAQ (reference sequence). CDR3 length: 11 residues. The CDR3 DNA follows: TGTGCCAGCAGCCTCGCGGCTGAAGCTTTCTTT. Protein sequence: CASSLAAEAFF.